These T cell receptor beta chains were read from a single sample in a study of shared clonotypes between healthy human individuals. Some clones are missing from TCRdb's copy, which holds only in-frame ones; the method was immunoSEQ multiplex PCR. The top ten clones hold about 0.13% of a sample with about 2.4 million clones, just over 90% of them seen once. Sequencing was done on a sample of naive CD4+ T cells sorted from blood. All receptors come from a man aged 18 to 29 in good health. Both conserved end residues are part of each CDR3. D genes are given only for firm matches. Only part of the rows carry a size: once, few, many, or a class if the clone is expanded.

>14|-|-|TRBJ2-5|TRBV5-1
CASSLSMAQETQYF
TGCGCCAGCAGCTTATCCATGGCTCAAGAGACCCAGTACTTC
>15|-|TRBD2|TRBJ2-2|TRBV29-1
CSAYRDSGRTGELFF
TGCAGCGCCTATAGGGATAGCGGGCGCACCGGGGAGCTGTTTTTT
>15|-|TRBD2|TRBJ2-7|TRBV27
CASSSPGLATYEQYF
TGTGCCAGCAGTTCTCCAGGACTAGCGACCTACGAGCAGTACTTC
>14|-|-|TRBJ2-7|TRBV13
CASSFSDNSYEQYF
TGTGCCAGCAGCTTCTCAGACAACTCCTACGAGCAGTACTTC
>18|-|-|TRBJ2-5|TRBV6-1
CASSENSPYLIAQETQYF
TGTGCCAGCAGTGAAAACAGTCCCTATCTTATAGCCCAAGAGACCCAGTACTTC
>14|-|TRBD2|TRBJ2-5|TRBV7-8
CASSEREGLETQYF
TGTGCCAGCAGCGAGCGGGAGGGCCTGGAGACCCAGTACTTC
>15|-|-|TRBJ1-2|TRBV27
CASSRGKGGVNGYTF
TGTGCCAGCAGTAGAGGGAAGGGAGGAGTAAATGGCTACACCTTC
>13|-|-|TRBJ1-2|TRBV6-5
CASSYSLGYGYTF
TGTGCCAGCAGTTACTCGCTCGGCTACGGCTACACCTTC
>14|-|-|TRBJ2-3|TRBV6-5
CASSYFVGTDTQYF
TGTGCCAGCAGTTATTTCGTAGGCACAGATACGCAGTATTTT
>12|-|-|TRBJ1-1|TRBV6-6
CASSRPNTEAFF
TGTGCCAGCAGCCGACCGAACACTGAAGCTTTCTTT
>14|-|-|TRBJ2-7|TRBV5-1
CASSQESGSYEQYF
TGCGCCAGCAGCCAGGAGTCAGGGTCCTACGAGCAGTACTTC
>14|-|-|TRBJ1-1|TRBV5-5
CASSLGEWNTEAFF
TGTGCCAGCAGCTTGGGGGAGTGGAACACTGAAGCTTTCTTT
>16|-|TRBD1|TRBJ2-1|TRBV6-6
CASTRGQGAGMNEQFF
TGTGCCAGCACCAGGGGACAGGGGGCTGGAATGAATGAGCAGTTCTTC
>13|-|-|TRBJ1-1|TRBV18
CASSLKGDTEAFF
TGTGCCAGCTCCTTGAAAGGTGACACTGAAGCTTTCTTT
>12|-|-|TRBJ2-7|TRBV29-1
CSALGGAAEQYF
TGCAGCGCTCTGGGGGGAGCGGCCGAGCAGTACTTC
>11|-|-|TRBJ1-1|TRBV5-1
CASSLETEAFF
TGCGCCAGCAGCTTGGAGACTGAAGCTTTCTTT
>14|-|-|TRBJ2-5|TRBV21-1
CASSKGHGQETQYF
TGTGCCAGCAGCAAAGGGCACGGCCAAGAGACCCAGTACTTC
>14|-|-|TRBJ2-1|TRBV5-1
CASSFDIYNDEQFF
TGCGCCAGCAGCTTCGATATCTACAACGATGAGCAGTTCTTC
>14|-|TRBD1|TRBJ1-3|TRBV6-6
CASSPGQKGNTIYF
TGTGCCAGCAGTCCGGGACAGAAAGGAAACACCATATATTTT
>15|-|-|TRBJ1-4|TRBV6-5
CASSYLGSSREKLFF
TGTGCCAGCAGCTACTTAGGCTCAAGTCGGGAAAAACTGTTTTTT
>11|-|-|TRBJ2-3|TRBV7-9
CASSVGDTQYF
TGTGCCAGCAGCGTGGGGGATACGCAGTATTTT
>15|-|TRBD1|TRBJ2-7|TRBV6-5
CASTSLTGGSYEQYF
TGTGCCAGCACCTCCCTAACAGGGGGCTCCTACGAGCAGTACTTC
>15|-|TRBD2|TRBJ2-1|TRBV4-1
CASRGVASGFNEQFF
TGCGCCAGCCGCGGGGTGGCTAGCGGGTTTAATGAGCAGTTCTTC
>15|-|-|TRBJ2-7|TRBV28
CASWTPGGPSYEQYF
TGTGCCAGTTGGACCCCGGGGGGCCCCTCCTACGAGCAGTACTTC
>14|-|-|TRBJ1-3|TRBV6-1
CASNEGPKGNTIYF
TGTGCCAGCAATGAAGGGCCTAAGGGAAACACCATATATTTT
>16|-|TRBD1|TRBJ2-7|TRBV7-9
CASTRRLDREKYEQYF
TGTGCCAGCACAAGACGATTGGACAGGGAAAAGTACGAGCAGTACTTC
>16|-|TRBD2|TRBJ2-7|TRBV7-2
CASSPRTSGSYHEQYF
TGTGCCAGCAGCCCGAGGACTAGCGGGAGTTACCACGAGCAGTACTTC
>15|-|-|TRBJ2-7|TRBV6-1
CASSQQGKVAYEQYF
TGTGCCAGCAGTCAGCAGGGGAAGGTGGCCTACGAGCAGTACTTC
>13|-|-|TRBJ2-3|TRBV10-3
CAISEDHTDTQYF
TGTGCCATCAGTGAGGACCACACAGATACGCAGTATTTT
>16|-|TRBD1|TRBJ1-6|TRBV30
CAWSGTGSRTRSPLHF
TGTGCCTGGAGCGGGACAGGTTCCCGAACTAGGTCACCCCTCCACTTT
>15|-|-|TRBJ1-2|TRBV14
CASSQDRFFHYGYTF
TGTGCCAGCAGCCAAGACAGATTTTTCCACTATGGCTACACCTTC
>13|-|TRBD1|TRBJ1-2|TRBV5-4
CASSRQGINGYTF
TGTGCCAGCAGCAGACAGGGAATAAATGGCTACACCTTC
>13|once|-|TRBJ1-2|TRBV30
CAWSPPRAYGYTF
TGTGCCTGGAGTCCCCCAAGAGCCTATGGCTACACCTTC
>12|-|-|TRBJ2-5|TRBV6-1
CASRNSQETQYF
TGTGCCAGCAGGAACTCCCAAGAGACCCAGTACTTC
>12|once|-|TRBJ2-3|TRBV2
CATGVLTDTQYF
TGTGCCACGGGGGTGCTCACAGATACGCAGTATTTT
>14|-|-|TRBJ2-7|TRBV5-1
CASSPVAGSYEQYF
TGCGCCAGCAGCCCCGTCGCAGGCTCCTACGAGCAGTACTTC
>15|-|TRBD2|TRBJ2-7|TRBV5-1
CASSLGGGSSYGQYF
TGCGCCAGCAGCTTGGGCGGGGGGAGCTCCTACGGGCAGTACTTC
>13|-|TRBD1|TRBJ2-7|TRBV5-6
CASSKGQGYEQYF
TGTGCCAGCAGCAAAGGACAGGGCTACGAGCAGTACTTC
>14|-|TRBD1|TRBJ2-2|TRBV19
CASRSGQGIGELFF
TGTGCCAGTAGGTCGGGACAGGGGATCGGGGAGCTGTTTTTT
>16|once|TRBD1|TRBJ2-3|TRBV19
CASSFRDRVPTDTQYF
TGTGCCAGTAGTTTCCGGGACAGGGTTCCCACAGATACGCAGTATTTT
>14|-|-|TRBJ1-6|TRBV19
CASTEGAYNSPLHF
TGTGCCAGTACTGAGGGAGCCTATAATTCACCCCTCCACTTT